This T cell receptor (beta chain) originates from a study of blood T cell repertoires in COVID-19. CDR3 length equals 16 residues. Germline trimming cut 5 bases from V and 0 bases from J; bases unmatched to any gene: 4. Germline loops: CDR1 SGHKS, CDR2 YYEKEE (reference sequence). This clone was seen once. As handled by the study authors: Amplified reference gene primers provided the basis for estimating nucleated cell counts. Assay: immunoSEQ multiplex PCR; the TCRdb copy retains only in-frame clones and omits some. That table furnishes V, J and clone size, whereas the DNA furnished D and trimming. The sample yields around 65,000 clones, 65% to 80% seen once.

This clonotype originated in a woman older than 75 with active or convalescent COVID-19. Sequenced: peripheral blood. This sequence joins TRBV5-5 and TRBJ2-3, with 12 bases aligning to TRBD2. The CDR3 region has the DNA TGTGCCAGCAGGAGACTAGCGGGAGCCAGCACAGATACGCAGTATTTT. It specifies CASRRLAGASTDTQYF.